This TCR beta chain was retrieved from a study of blood T cells in healthy people across ages. Germline V gene data show CDR1 as KGHSH and CDR2 as LQKENI. V was clipped by 2 bases and J by 2 bases, with 12 bases between them. The CDR3 sequence is 15 residues long. To note about this clonotype: Its target is unknown.

Study-wide points: Fewer expanded clones and more diversity marked long-lived versus aged donors.

Alongside a J-beta primer mix, a sample-barcoded 5' primer served in a second PCR lasting about 7 to 12 cycles. Every cDNA molecule carried a tag from a template-switch adaptor bearing 12 random nucleotides. TCRdb used MiXCR to reprocess the 5' RACE reads, holding one entry per CDR3 protein. Of about 930,000 distinct CDR3 sequences in the sample, around 29% are singletons; the top ten hold 10%. These same data were also listed under a study on T cells of mothers and their children.

The chain recombines TRBV18 with TRBJ1-1, with a weak D call TRBD1 (5 bases). This clonotype originated in a woman between 40 and 55 years old in good health. Sequences were obtained from blood. The CDR3 DNA sequence: TGTGCCAGCTCACCAACAGGTACACCCAACACTGAAGCTTTCTTT. Encoded protein: CASSPTGTPNTEAFF.